Listed below are T cell receptor beta chains from one sample, sequenced in a study of shared clonotypes between healthy human individuals. The method was immunoSEQ multiplex PCR; TCRdb's version includes in-frame clones alone and lacks a portion of them. This sample has fewer than 1 million clones; about 97% occur once, and the top ten carry about 0.25%. The sequenced material came from naive CD8+ T cells sorted from blood. The receptor set was obtained from a man aged 25 to 45 in good health. Each CDR3 is given without its conserved first and last residue. Fields, in order: J gene, V gene, clone size, CDR3 protein. Clone size, where shown, is once, few, many, or a class for clones that have expanded.

TRBJ2-2 TRBV9 - ASSWNTGELF
TRBJ1-1 TRBV4-1 - ASSLSPGARTEAF
TRBJ2-3 TRBV5-1 - ASSIRTGRDTQY
TRBJ2-5 TRBV10-2 - ASSVGQKETQY
TRBJ2-1 TRBV27 - ASSLAGENNEQF
TRBJ2-7 TRBV7-9 - ASSPSTGYEQY
TRBJ2-1 TRBV6-5 - ASSYGDSSYNEQF
TRBJ2-5 TRBV9 - ASSVWLEQETQY
TRBJ2-7 TRBV7-2 - ASSLTRVREQY
TRBJ2-1 TRBV6-6 - AIRAGVNEQF
TRBJ2-1 TRBV27 - ASSELAGASYNEQF
TRBJ1-1 TRBV27 - ASSLTGVTEAF
TRBJ1-1 TRBV27 - ASSLSSQGVIEAF
TRBJ1-4 TRBV19 - ASSIGTGGEELF
TRBJ2-1 TRBV27 - ASSFWDRGRDEQF
TRBJ2-3 TRBV19 - ASSDGLAGSTDTQY
TRBJ2-7 TRBV4-1 - ASSQRGRMVDEQY
TRBJ2-7 TRBV14 - ASSKRLGHEQY
TRBJ2-3 TRBV19 - ASSIGGRHTDTQY
TRBJ2-7 TRBV14 - ASSQLAAYEQY
TRBJ2-7 TRBV7-9 - ASSRHDTYEQY
TRBJ2-7 TRBV30 - AWSVVDYEQY
TRBJ2-3 TRBV2 - ASSAVLDTDTQY
TRBJ2-7 TRBV10-1 - ASSLGQGPYEQY
TRBJ2-1 TRBV5-1 - ASPGQGPFNEQF
TRBJ2-1 TRBV29-1 - SVEVGDEGQF
TRBJ1-1 TRBV9 - ASSISGTPPVMNTEAF
TRBJ2-7 TRBV5-1 - ASSLGQGAYEQY
TRBJ2-1 TRBV7-9 - ASSPGQGQLRRYNEQF
TRBJ2-7 TRBV2 - ASIPETYSPYEQY
TRBJ1-5 TRBV7-9 once ASSSSEPNQPQH
TRBJ2-7 TRBV5-5 once ASSLGQRETKSSYEQY
TRBJ1-2 TRBV6-1 - ASRLGVHGYT
TRBJ2-5 TRBV11-2 - ASSLEGLAGDQETQY
TRBJ1-2 TRBV27 - TSSPGTGAAYGYT
TRBJ2-1 TRBV29-1 - SVDGLAGVPYNEQF
TRBJ2-2 TRBV5-6 - ASSLIDHGTVGELF
TRBJ2-5 TRBV9 - ASSVDSKETQY
TRBJ2-7 TRBV5-6 - ASSAGTAYEQY
TRBJ2-3 TRBV7-6 - ASSLAGGPTDTQY
TRBJ2-7 TRBV5-1 - ASSLETGTIREEQY
TRBJ2-7 TRBV27 - ASSLSRLAGGIYEQY
TRBJ2-3 TRBV19 - ASSMVSGTDTQY
TRBJ2-1 TRBV2 - ASSELAGGYNEQF
TRBJ2-5 TRBV5-1 once ASSPAGGHVLGETQY
TRBJ2-7 TRBV19 - ASSPGHYSYEQY
TRBJ2-1 TRBV2 - ASTPRADYYNEQF